The sequence of this TCR beta chain was determined in a study of tumor-infiltrating lymphocytes in primary liver carcinoma. Study outcomes and limitations: Tumor region pairs outstripped tumor-adjacent and tumor-blood pairs in overlap.

Concerning this clonotype: Its antigen is as yet unknown.

The researchers produced TCR beta cDNA from 500 ng total RNA with a constant-region primer. TCR beta libraries came from three nested multiplex PCR rounds using slightly modified ARM-PCR. Both of the initial two PCR rounds ran for roughly 10 cycles and employed TRBV1-TRBV30 forward primers alongside a C-beta reverse primer. TCRdb passed the multiplex PCR reads through MiXCR, listing each CDR3 protein once. Here the sample spans under 90,000 distinct CDR3 sequences, approximately 70% being singletons. Each 20-30 mg portion of unsorted bulk tissue served as the source for co-extraction of RNA and DNA. Every tumor sample held more than 85% viable tumor cells. This CDR3 spans 13 amino acids. Germline CDR1 and CDR2: SGHDN and FVKESK. Trimming stripped 11 bases from V and 5 bases from J, with 17 bases between.

The sequence derives from a man in his forties or fifties with primary liver carcinoma and hepatitis B virus infection. The rearrangement joins TRBV14 to TRBJ2-3, with D hard to call. What was sequenced was liver tumor tissue from sampling region 1. Noted subset: tumor region T1, superior pole. As DNA, the CDR3 is TGTGCCGCCAGCCAAGTGGGATTAGATACGCAGTATTTT. It specifies CAASQVGLDTQYF. Based on the CDR3 plus reference TRBV14 and TRBJ2-3, the full variable domain is EAGVTQFPSHSVIEKGQTVTLRCDPISGHDNLYWYRRVMGKEIKFLLHFVKESKQDESGMPNNRFLAERTGGTYSTLKVQPAELEDSGVYFCAASQVGLDTQYFGPGTRLTVL.